This T cell receptor (beta chain) is from a study of beta chain features in type 1 diabetes. Study-level results: In all four CD4+ subsets, TCRB CDR3 length was significantly, moderately reduced in type 1 diabetes. For patients and controls alike, PCR might favor shorter templates to the same degree.

Germline CDR1 reads KGHSH; CDR2 reads LQKENI. CDR3 length equals 13 residues. Trimming left V 1 base short and J 7 bases short, with 10 bases between. Comments on this clone: Its antigen is unknown.

Averaging around 120 mL, one heparinised blood draw came from each individual donor. Of the isolated RNA, all was reverse transcribed, and so the sequenced material was expressed TCRB transcripts. The data were produced by immunoSEQ multiplex PCR, yet TCRdb's version contains in-frame clones alone and is incomplete. The table records approximately 15,000 clones, 65% to 85% of them present only once. The clonotype comes from a woman aged 18-30 years with type 1 diabetes. V usage is TRBV18 and J usage is TRBJ1-1; D perhaps matches TRBD1 (6 bases). The material sequenced was stem cell memory CD4+ T cells from blood. The CDR3 nucleotides read TGTGCCAGCTCACCACGGGTACAGGGTGAAGCTTTCTTT. Its translation: CASSPRVQGEAFF. Combining the CDR3 with reference TRBV18 and TRBJ1-1 gives the whole variable domain NAGVMQNPRHLVRRRGQEARLRCSPMKGHSHVYWYRQLPEEGLKFMVYLQKENIIDESGMPKERFSAEFPKEGPSILRIQQVVRGDSAAYFCASSPRVQGEAFFGQGTRLTVV.